The present T cell receptor beta chain was sequenced within a study of T cells in Graves' hyperthyroidism and ophthalmopathy. Per germline, CDR1 SQVTM and CDR2 ANQGSEA. The CDR3 contains 14 residues. The V and J ends lost 4 bases and 2 bases respectively, with 15 bases between them. The investigators amplified TCR beta CDR3 regions from RNA transcripts. First-round RT-PCR with HTBI primers amplified the TCR CDR3 region. Each CDR3 protein gets one entry after TCRdb re-called the multiplex PCR reads with MiXCR. This table has a few hundred thousand distinct CDR3 sequences, 14% to 15% appearing once. The rearrangement links TRBV29-1 to TRBJ2-7; tentative D call: TRBD1 (6 bases). This clonotype was obtained from a woman in her twenties or thirties with Graves' hyperthyroidism. What was sequenced was blood. CDR3 nucleotides: TGCAGCGTTGCGGTTGGGGCAGGGGCCTACGAGCAGTACTTC. Its translation: CSVAVGAGAYEQYF.